Listed here are 32 T cell receptor beta chains from one sample, sequenced in a study of blood T cell repertoires in COVID-19. Measured with immunoSEQ multiplex PCR; TCRdb has only the in-frame clones, and not every one. The sample consists of about 100,000 clones, 85% of them appearing once. Specimen: peripheral blood. These receptors were collected from a woman in her sixties or seventies with active or convalescent COVID-19.

The chain links TRBV15 to TRBJ2-5, with TRBD1 as a possible D gene (5 bases). The CDR3 is 15 amino acids. Per the germline V gene, CDR1 is LNHNV and CDR2 is YYDKDF (reference sequence). With 1 base removed from V and 4 bases from J, the gap between germline ends came to 13 bases. The CDR3 protein is CATSRGTPGRETQYF. The CDR3 coding sequence is TGTGCCACCAGCAGAGGGACACCCGGACGAGAGACCCAGTACTTC. Full variable domain (missing parts from reference TRBV15 and TRBJ2-5): DAMVIQNPRYQVTQFGKPVTLSCSQTLNHNVMYWYQQKSSQAPKLLFHYYDKDFNNEADTPDNFQSRRPNTSFCFLDIRSPGLGDTAMYLCATSRGTPGRETQYFGPGTRLLVL.

The genes are TRBV7-2 and TRBJ2-5, with a possible D match to TRBD2 (6 bases). This CDR3 is 15 amino acids long. Looked up from germline, CDR1 is SGHTA and CDR2 is FQGNSA. V was cut by 7 bases and J by 2 bases, with 17 bases left in between. The CDR3 DNA reads as TGTGCCAGCAAGTACGGTAGCGGAATACAAGAGACCCAGTACTTC. Its translation: CASKYGSGIQETQYF.

The V call is TRBV9, the J call TRBJ1-1; weak D call: TRBD1 (6 bases). Trimming took off 4 bases at V and 6 bases at J, with 16 bases between the two ends. Looked up from germline, CDR1 is SGDLS and CDR2 is YYNGEE. The CDR3 has 14 amino acids. CDR3 DNA: TGTGCCAGCAGCTCCACCACAGGGTCTGCTGAAGCTTTCTTT. It is translated as CASSSTTGSAEAFF.

V gene TRBV19 combines with J gene TRBJ1-5; 7 bases map to TRBD1. Germline loops: CDR1 LNHDA, CDR2 SQIVND (reference sequence). The V and J ends lost 3 bases and 4 bases, in that order; junction bases with no gene match: 12. The CDR3 spans 17 residues. The CDR3 sequence is CASSIRPPGQLNQPQHF. CDR3 coding DNA: TGTGCCAGTAGTATTCGGCCCCCGGGACAGCTTAATCAGCCCCAGCATTTT.

This clone was observed a few times. The V call is TRBV5-1, the J call TRBJ2-7; D is possibly TRBD1 (6 bases). This CDR3 is 13 amino acids long. Germline CDR1 and CDR2: SGHRS and YFSETQ. V lost 3 bases, J lost 6 bases, and 13 bases lay in between. The CDR3: CASSSNRDGEQYF. CDR3 sequence (DNA): TGCGCCAGCAGCTCGAACAGGGATGGCGAGCAGTACTTC.

The CDR3 bases are TGCGCCAGCAGCCAAGCGGCGGGGGGAAGCGATAATTCACCCCTCCACTTT. It is translated as CASSQAAGGSDNSPLHF. The chain links TRBV4-3 to TRBJ1-6, with D perhaps matching TRBD1 (5 bases). From germline, CDR1 is LGHNA and CDR2 YSLEER. Trimming pared 1 base from V and 5 bases from J, leaving 15 bases between. The CDR3 is 17 residues long.

The chain has TRBV18 and TRBJ1-1, with D hard to call. V shed 0 bases and J shed 4 bases, with 12 bases lying between them. CDR1 is KGHSH, CDR2 LQKENI, per germline. This CDR3 spans 15 amino acids. Here the CDR3 DNA reads TGTGCCAGCTCACCACCCCACGGGGTAGGCACTGAAGCTTTCTTT. Amino acids: CASSPPHGVGTEAFF.

The rearrangement uses TRBV5-4 and TRBJ2-3; 8 bases agree with TRBD2. Per the germline V gene, CDR1 is SGHNT and CDR2 is YYREEE (reference sequence). This CDR3 has 15 residues. The V and J ends lost 3 bases and 1 base, in that order; junction bases with no gene match: 4. CDR3 residues: CASSSHSGGTDTQYF. The CDR3 bases are TGTGCCAGCAGCTCGCATAGCGGGGGCACAGATACGCAGTATTTT.

The chain uses TRBV5-6 and TRBJ2-7; 8 bases fit TRBD2. The CDR3 spans 15 residues. CDR1 is SGHDT and CDR2 is YYEEEE in the germline V gene. Losses at the gene ends were 0 bases for V and 2 bases for J; bases not matched to a gene: 4. The CDR3 loop reads CASSLVGGRPYEQYF. In DNA form, the CDR3 reads TGTGCCAGCAGCTTGGTTGGCGGGAGGCCCTACGAGCAGTACTTC.

This clone was detected a few times. The chain employs TRBV18 and TRBJ2-7, with TRBD2 matching 8 bases. Per the germline V gene, CDR1 is KGHSH and CDR2 is LQKENI. The ends lost 1 base at V and 5 bases at J; junction bases unmatched: 10. The CDR3 consists of 16 residues. As DNA, the CDR3 is TGTGCCAGCTCACCACTCCCCCCGGGAGGGGGAGACGAGCAGTACTTC. As protein: CASSPLPPGGGDEQYF. The whole variable domain, filled in from reference TRBV18 and TRBJ2-7, reads NAGVMQNPRHLVRRRGQEARLRCSPMKGHSHVYWYRQLPEEGLKFMVYLQKENIIDESGMPKERFSAEFPKEGPSILRIQQVVRGDSAAYFCASSPLPPGGGDEQYFGPGTRLTVT.

This clone was observed once. The chain links TRBV19 to TRBJ2-3, with TRBD2 matching 9 bases. The CDR3 sequence is 18 residues long. V lost 4 bases to trimming and J lost 0 bases; unmatched junction nucleotides: 11. Per germline, CDR1 LNHDA and CDR2 SQIVND (reference sequence). Here the CDR3 reads CASSKQLRLAGSTDTQYF. As DNA, the CDR3 is TGTGCCAGTAGTAAACAGTTAAGGCTAGCGGGAAGCACAGATACGCAGTATTTT.

The chain has TRBV6-5 and TRBJ2-7; a possible D gene is TRBD2 (7 bases). CDR1 is MNHEY and CDR2 is SVGAGI in the germline V gene. The CDR3 is made up of 14 amino acids. Trimming left V 10 bases short and J 7 bases short, with 23 bases between. Here the CDR3 reads CATSAGAIFSEQYF. In DNA form, the CDR3 reads TGTGCCACCTCGGCGGGGGCGATCTTTAGTGAGCAGTACTTC.

This clone occurred a few times. The chain links TRBV5-5 to TRBJ2-7; D is possibly TRBD1 (5 bases). The length of the CDR3 is 15 residues. The V end lost 0 bases, the J end lost 3 bases, and 13 bases lay between the germline ends. Germline V gene data show CDR1 as SGHKS and CDR2 as YYEKEE (reference sequence). CDR3 coding DNA: TGTGCCAGCAGCTTGGAGTGGCAGGGATTCTACGAGCAGTACTTC. Encoded protein: CASSLEWQGFYEQYF.

The J gene is TRBJ2-1, the V gene TRBV7-2, with D unclear. V was pared by 5 bases and J by 7 bases, with 18 bases between. Germline V lookup: CDR1 SGHTA, CDR2 FQGNSA. The CDR3 runs to 15 residues. The CDR3 here is CASSLDNPPVNEQFF. CDR3 coding DNA: TGTGCCAGCAGCCTTGACAACCCCCCTGTTAATGAGCAGTTCTTC. Looking up the rest from reference TRBV7-2 and TRBJ2-1 gives the full variable domain: GAGVSQSPSNKVTEKGKDVELRCDPISGHTALYWYRQSLGQGLEFLIYFQGNSAPDKSGLPSDRFSAERTGGSVSTLTIQRTQQEDSAVYLCASSLDNPPVNEQFFGPGTRLTVL.

CDR3 coding DNA: TGTGCCAGCAGCGTCGGGACATTAATTGACTATGGCTACACCTTC. It specifies CASSVGTLIDYGYTF. This chain connects TRBV9 to TRBJ1-2; possibly TRBD1 for D (6 bases). V lost 2 bases and J lost 3, with 14 bases in between. CDR3 length: 15 amino acids. Germline V gives CDR1 SGDLS, CDR2 YYNGEE.

The V and J genes are TRBV15 and TRBJ2-7, with D unresolved. This CDR3 contains 15 residues. Between the trimmed V and J ends, which lost 1 base and 2 bases, there was a span of 12 bases. The V gene's germline CDR1 is LNHNV and CDR2 YYDKDF (reference sequence). This CDR3 is CATSRVTDSAYEQYF. The CDR3 region has the DNA TGTGCCACCAGCAGAGTCACAGATTCCGCCTACGAGCAGTACTTC.

The chain has TRBV7-6 and TRBJ1-5; no definite D call. This CDR3 region has 13 residues. Germline CDR1 is SGHVS and CDR2 is FNYEAQ. V lost 0 bases and J 4 bases, leaving 4 bases between the germline ends. The CDR3 region is CASSLAPNQPQHF. The DNA for the CDR3 is TGTGCCAGCAGCTTAGCTCCTAATCAGCCCCAGCATTTT.

This clone was seen only once. V is TRBV7-2 and J is TRBJ2-1; the match to TRBD2 covers 8 bases. V shed 1 base and J 6 bases; nucleotides not matched to a gene: 8. CDR1 is SGHTA and CDR2 is FQGNSA in the germline V gene. This CDR3 has 16 amino acids. CDR3 coding DNA: TGTGCCAGCAGCTTAGTGGCCGGGGGGGCTCTCAATGAGCAGTTCTTC. This encodes CASSLVAGGALNEQFF.

J is TRBJ1-2 and V is TRBV5-1; 9 bases fit TRBD1. The ends lost 1 base at V and 4 bases at J; junction bases unmatched: 11. The CDR3 is 17 residues long. Germline V gene lookup returns CDR1 SGHRS and CDR2 YFSETQ. The CDR3 sequence is CASSLPGTGTESYGYTF. CDR3 coding DNA: TGCGCCAGCAGCTTGCCGGGGACAGGGACGGAATCCTATGGCTACACCTTC.

This clone has more than one count but fewer than ten. The chain links TRBV3-1 (or the pseudogene TRBV3-2) to TRBJ2-5; tentatively, D is TRBD2 (5 bases). The CDR3 totals 15 residues. From germline, CDR1 is LGHDT and CDR2 YNNKEL (reference sequence). The V end was cut by 0 bases, the J end by 0 bases, with 8 bases between. This CDR3 is CASSQEEDYQETQYF. The DNA of the CDR3 is TGTGCCAGCAGCCAAGAGGAGGATTACCAAGAGACCCAGTACTTC.

The chain has TRBV12-3 or TRBV12-4 and TRBJ1-2; 7 positions match TRBD1. The V gene end was trimmed by 8 bases and the J gene end by 8 bases; junction bases not matched to a gene: 11. The CDR3 consists of 13 residues. The CDR3 DNA sequence: TGTGCCAGCGTAAGACAGGGTCGACGCGGCTACACCTTC. Its protein product is CASVRQGRRGYTF.

The gene calls are TRBV9 and TRBJ2-5; tentatively, D is TRBD1 (6 bases). This CDR3 is built from 13 residues. The germline V and J ends were trimmed by 4 bases and 3 bases, with 10 bases remaining between them. Germline assignment: CDR1 SGDLS and CDR2 YYNGEE. CDR3 nucleotides: TGTGCCAGCAGCCGACAGGTGGAAGAGACCCAGTACTTC. As protein: CASSRQVEETQYF. Together with reference TRBV9 and TRBJ2-5, the CDR3 gives the full variable domain: DSGVTQTPKHLITATGQRVTLRCSPRSGDLSVYWYQQSLDQGLQFLIQYYNGEERAKGNILERFSAQQFPDLHSELNLSSLELGDSALYFCASSRQVEETQYFGPGTRLLVL.

This clone has at least ten counts. This chain joins TRBV6-6 and TRBJ1-6; the match to TRBD1 covers 9 bases. J gave up 10 bases and V 5 bases, and 3 bases lay outside the gene matches. The germline gives CDR1 MNHNY, CDR2 SVGAGI (reference sequence). This CDR3 comprises 13 residues. CDR3: CASSGTGISPLHF. In nucleotides, the CDR3 is TGTGCCAGCAGTGGGACAGGGATCTCACCCCTCCACTTT.

The chain couples TRBV10-3 to TRBJ2-7; possible D gene TRBD2, 6 bases. The CDR3 spans 14 residues. V lost 10 bases and J 1 base, leaving 17 bases between the germline ends. The germline CDR1 and CDR2 sequences are ENHRY and SYGVKD. Written as DNA, the CDR3 is TGTGCCACTCAGCTGGCTAGCGATTCCTACGAGCAGTACTTC. Translating it yields CATQLASDSYEQYF.

The V and J genes are TRBV27 and TRBJ1-2; D is unresolved. Germline V gives CDR1 MNHEY, CDR2 SMNVEV (reference sequence). Trimming removed 3 bases from V and 0 bases from J, with 11 bases in between. CDR3 length: 15 amino acids. The CDR3 DNA reads as TGTGCCAGCAGTTTTTCGGGTCCCGCTAACTATGGCTACACCTTC. Its protein product is CASSFSGPANYGYTF.

The chain recombines TRBV18 with TRBJ1-5; 7 bases map to TRBD1. The V and J ends lost 6 bases and 3 bases, in that order; junction bases with no gene match: 5. Germline-derived CDR1 and CDR2 are KGHSH and LQKENI. The CDR3 covers 14 residues. The CDR3 bases are TGTGCCAGCTCCCTACAGGGGCTCAATCAGCCCCAGCATTTT. It specifies CASSLQGLNQPQHF.

In this sample, this clone turned up once. V usage is TRBV7-2 and J usage is TRBJ2-7; D is possibly TRBD2 (5 bases). Trimming cost V 1 base and J 3 bases, with 13 bases left between them. The CDR3 loop spans 15 amino acids. Germline CDR1 SGHTA, CDR2 FQGNSA. CDR3 sequence: CASSLGRLEDYEQYF. The CDR3 DNA reads TGTGCCAGCAGCTTAGGGCGATTGGAGGACTACGAGCAGTACTTC.

This chain joins TRBV5-1 and TRBJ1-2; the match to TRBD1 covers 11 bases. After removal of 0 bases from V and 8 bases from J, the junction contained 6 bases not matched to a gene. This CDR3 spans 15 amino acids. Germline loops: CDR1 SGHRS, CDR2 YFSETQ. The CDR3 DNA reads as TGCGCCAGCAGCTTGGATCGGGACAGGGGGATCGGCTACACCTTC. It is translated as CASSLDRDRGIGYTF. The full variable domain, completed using reference TRBV5-1 and TRBJ1-2, is KAGVTQTPRYLIKTRGQQVTLSCSPISGHRSVSWYQQTPGQGLQFLFEYFSETQRNKGNFPGRFSGRQFSNSRSEMNVSTLELGDSALYLCASSLDRDRGIGYTFGSGTRLTVV.

This clone appeared a few times. V usage is TRBV23-1 and J usage is TRBJ2-7; 7 positions agree with TRBD2. TRBV23-1 is reported as an ORF; its role is uncertain. V lost 7 bases and J lost 3; bases outside the gene matches: 9. The length of the CDR3 is 14 residues. CDR3 protein: CASNLPGLNYEQYF. In nucleotides, the CDR3 is TGCGCCAGCAACCTACCGGGACTAAACTACGAGCAGTACTTC.

The rearrangement uses TRBV18 and TRBJ2-7; D is unresolved. In germline, CDR1 is KGHSH, CDR2 LQKENI. The CDR3 totals 14 residues. V lost 0 bases to trimming and J lost 2 bases, with 8 bases between them. CDR3 in amino acids: CASSPPVGAYEQYF. Here the CDR3 DNA reads TGTGCCAGCTCACCACCGGTGGGCGCCTACGAGCAGTACTTC.

The sample holds one count of this clone. This chain links TRBV25-1 with TRBJ1-1; the D gene is possibly TRBD1 (6 bases). The CDR3 has 15 amino acids. Per germline, CDR1 MGHDK and CDR2 SYGVNS. V was trimmed by 1 base and J by 1 base, leaving 10 bases between them. CDR3 DNA sequence: TGTGCCAGCAGTGAATCCGGGACACCGAACACTGAAGCTTTCTTT. The encoded protein is CASSESGTPNTEAFF.

The chain recombines TRBV15 with TRBJ1-5; the match to TRBD1 covers 8 bases. This CDR3 has 15 amino acids. Germline V gene data show CDR1 as LNHNV and CDR2 as YYDKDF (reference sequence). V was pared by 0 bases and J by 7 bases, with 5 bases of the junction left unmatched. The CDR3 region has the DNA TGTGCCACCAGCAGAGACAGGGGGCGGAGACAGCCCCAGCATTTT. This encodes CATSRDRGRRQPQHF. The variable domain in full, completed from reference TRBV15 and TRBJ1-5, reads DAMVIQNPRYQVTQFGKPVTLSCSQTLNHNVMYWYQQKSSQAPKLLFHYYDKDFNNEADTPDNFQSRRPNTSFCFLDIRSPGLGDTAMYLCATSRDRGRRQPQHFGDGTRLSIL.